Below are 21 T cell receptor beta chains sequenced from a single sample in a study of glioma-infiltrating T cells. Amplification of TCR alpha and beta CDR3 regions from RNA used iRepertoire nested multiplex PCR. A single record per CDR3 protein comes from TCRdb applying MiXCR to the multiplex PCR reads. The repertoire holds 400,000 or so distinct CDR3 sequences, less than 50% seen once, with about 11% in the top ten. Sequenced input: glioma tissue, nonneoplastic brain tissue, or PBMCs (not recorded which). The receptors were sampled from a human donor with low-grade glioma or glioblastoma, undergoing nonglioma brain surgery, or in good health (not recorded which).

The gene calls are TRBV11-3 and TRBJ1-6, with TRBD1 matching 7 bases. Per the germline V gene, CDR1 is SGHNT and CDR2 is YENEEA. This CDR3 is 14 amino acids long. The J segment lost 6 bases and the V segment lost 4 bases, leaving 3 bases of the junction unmatched. CDR3 in amino acids: CASSSGQRNSPLHF. The CDR3 nucleotides are TGTGCCAGCAGCTCGGGACAGCGTAATTCACCCCTCCACTTT.

This clonotype showed up just a few times. This chain uses TRBV7-2 with TRBJ1-2, with 7 positions matching TRBD1. V gave up 1 base and J gave up 5 bases; unmatched junction bases: 7. CDR3 length: 15 residues. Germline values: CDR1 SGHTA, CDR2 FQGNSA. CDR3 protein: CASSLGVRGVYGYTF. The CDR3 DNA follows: TGTGCCAGCAGCTTAGGGGTCAGGGGGGTTTATGGCTACACCTTC.

The sample holds one count of this clonotype. A much more abundant neighbour one base away suggests this may be a read error. The rearrangement joins TRBV28 to TRBJ2-3; 7 positions match TRBD2. CDR3 length: 16 residues. Germline V CDR1 and CDR2: MDHEN, SYDVKM. With 7 bases clipped from V and 4 bases from J, the junction kept 14 bases outside the gene matches. This chain's CDR3 is CASNPLLTGGSDTQYF. The CDR3 nucleotides read TGTGCCAGCAACCCCCTACTAACGGGAGGTTCAGATACGCAGTATTTT.

The chain is built from TRBV20-1 and TRBJ2-5; TRBD2 agrees at 9 bases. Germline CDR1 reads DFQATT; CDR2 reads SNEGSKA (reference sequence). CDR3 length: 15 residues. V gave up 3 bases and J gave up 7 bases; unmatched junction bases: 12. The CDR3 loop is CSASRAVRGGGTQYF. In DNA form, the CDR3 reads TGCAGTGCTAGCAGAGCGGTTCGCGGGGGGGGGACCCAGTACTTC.

This clonotype was counted a single time. This sequence may be a read error, since a much larger clone differs from it by one base. This chain joins TRBV20-1 and TRBJ1-1; D might be TRBD1 (6 bases). This CDR3 is built from 13 residues. In germline, CDR1 is DFQATT, CDR2 SNEGSKA (reference sequence). The CDR3 sequence: CSASPTGRTEALF. CDR3 DNA: TGCAGTGCTAGCCCTACAGGGCGTACTGAAGCTCTCTTT.

As for this clonotype: A much larger clone lies a single base off, so this may be a read error. V gene TRBV6-1 combines with J gene TRBJ2-7; weak D call: TRBD1 (6 bases). Deletions cut 11 bases from V and 5 bases from J, with 25 bases between. Germline CDR1 is MNHNS and CDR2 is SASEGT. This CDR3 comprises 15 residues. The chain's CDR3 is CAGIHTGLGVNEQYF. CDR3 nucleotide sequence: TGTGCCGGCATTCACACAGGGCTAGGCGTCAACGAGCAGTACTTC.

This clonotype showed up just a few times. This rearrangement joins TRBV28 to TRBJ1-3, with a weak D call TRBD1 (5 bases). The length of the CDR3 is 15 residues. Trimming shortened V by 2 bases and J by 3 bases, and 11 bases separated the two germline ends. CDR1 and CDR2 (germline): MDHEN, SYDVKM. CDR3 sequence reads: CASSLTGGFGNTIYF. In nucleotides, the CDR3 is TGTGCCAGCAGTTTAACGGGGGGGTTTGGAAACACCATATATTTT.

The chain uses TRBV7-2 and TRBJ2-5; D not resolved. Germline-derived CDR1 and CDR2 are SGHTA and FQGNSA. The CDR3 has 12 residues. Trimming pared 6 bases from V and 5 bases from J, leaving 10 bases between. Written as DNA, the CDR3 is TGTGCCAGCAGTGGAGCGAGGGAGACCCAGTACTTC. Protein product: CASSGARETQYF.

A note on this clonotype: A read error may be the cause here, since a much bigger clone is one base away. The chain links TRBV6-4 to TRBJ1-6, with D perhaps TRBD1 (5 bases). This CDR3 spans 15 amino acids. The germline V gene encodes CDR1 MRHNA and CDR2 SNTAGT. The CDR3 reads CASNPQGRGNSHLHF. Written as DNA, the CDR3 is TGTGCCAGCAATCCTCAGGGAAGAGGGAATTCACACCTCCACTTT.

On this clonotype itself: A much larger clone differs by one base, so this may be a read error. The chain is built from TRBV25-1 and TRBJ2-5; possibly TRBD2 for D (6 bases). From germline, CDR1 is MGHDK and CDR2 SYGVNS. The CDR3 is 14 amino acids. Trimming removed 4 bases from V and 7 bases from J, with 16 bases in between. The CDR3 sequence is CASSVTTSVGTQYF. CDR3 nucleotides: TGTGCCAGCAGTGTTACGACTAGTGTGGGGACCCAGTACTTC.

This clonotype was recorded many times. The chain uses TRBV6-1 and TRBJ2-7; D is undetermined. Trimming removed 3 bases from V and 3 bases from J, with 12 bases in between. CDR1 MNHNS and CDR2 SASEGT come from the germline V gene. The CDR3 totals 14 residues. CDR3 nucleotide sequence: TGTGCCAGCAGTGAGATTTGGTCAATCTACGAGCAGTACTTC. Its translation: CASSEIWSIYEQYF.

This clonotype was observed a handful of times. The chain uses TRBV7-9 and TRBJ1-1; D is possibly TRBD1 (5 bases). CDR1 is SEHNR and CDR2 is FQNEAQ in the germline V gene (reference sequence). The CDR3 sequence is 15 residues long. Trimming took 3 bases from V and 0 from J, leaving 11 bases between them. The CDR3, as DNA: TGTGCCAGCAGCTTGGGACTGAATATGAACACTGAAGCTTTCTTT. This sequence encodes CASSLGLNMNTEAFF. The full variable domain, with the rest looked up from reference TRBV7-9 and TRBJ1-1, is DTGVSQNPRHKITKRGQNVTFRCDPISEHNRLYWYRQTLGQGPEFLTYFQNEAQLEKSRLLSDRFSAERPKGSFSTLEIQRTEQGDSAMYLCASSLGLNMNTEAFFGQGTRLTVV.

The CDR3 DNA reads as TGTGCCAGCAGCCTCCGAGCTAGCGGAGAAGGGGACAATGAGCAGTTCTTC. It is translated as CASSLRASGEGDNEQFF. The gene calls are TRBV7-3 and TRBJ2-1; TRBD2 aligns across 7 bases. The CDR3 sequence is 17 residues long. Germline V gene lookup returns CDR1 SGHTA and CDR2 FQGTGA. The V gene end was trimmed by 5 bases and the J gene end by 5 bases; junction bases not matched to a gene: 15.

Comment on this clonotype: This may come from a read error, since a much larger clone is one base off. The chain combines TRBV20-1 with TRBJ2-1, with D possibly matching TRBD2 (5 bases). Germline assignment: CDR1 DFQATT and CDR2 SNEGSKA (reference sequence). The CDR3 is made up of 12 amino acids. The DNA of the CDR3 is TGCAGTGCAAGGACTCCGGGCCATGAGCGGTTCTTC. Translated, it gives CSARTPGHERFF.

The chain carries TRBV7-2 and TRBJ2-2; possibly TRBD2 for D (5 bases). Germline loops: CDR1 SGHTA, CDR2 FQGNSA. This CDR3 has 17 amino acids. The ends were cut back, 1 base at V and 5 bases at J, with 17 bases in the middle. For the CDR3, the DNA is TGTGCCAGCAGCTTAGGGGGAGTCTTGGTTCTTACCGGGGAGCTGTTTTTT. Amino acids: CASSLGGVLVLTGELFF.

This chain links TRBV18 with TRBJ2-3; no definite D call. CDR1 is KGHSH, CDR2 LQKENI, per germline. There are 14 residues in the CDR3. The ends were cut back, 8 bases at V and 4 bases at J, with 16 bases in the middle. The CDR3 region is CASVTTIQPDTQYF. CDR3 in DNA: TGTGCCAGCGTCACCACTATCCAGCCAGATACGCAGTATTTT.

The chain couples TRBV6-1 to TRBJ1-4, with D possibly TRBD1 on 6 matching bases. In germline, CDR1 is MNHNS, CDR2 SASEGT. V lost 5 bases and J lost 6, with 13 bases in between. This CDR3 is built from 14 residues. CDR3 bases: TGTGCCAGCAGTCCCCAGGGGAGGGATGAAAAACTGTTTTTT. Protein sequence: CASSPQGRDEKLFF.

The chain joins TRBV28 to TRBJ2-1; maybe TRBD2 (6 bases). The germline CDR1 and CDR2 sequences are MDHEN and SYDVKM. The ends were cut back, 6 bases at V and 3 bases at J, with 9 bases in the middle. The CDR3 consists of 13 residues. The CDR3 reads CASSGTLYNEQFF. The CDR3 bases are TGTGCCAGCAGCGGGACTCTCTACAATGAGCAGTTCTTC.

The chain combines TRBV7-9 with TRBJ1-6; D is ambiguous. Germline V lookup: CDR1 SEHNR, CDR2 FQNEAQ (reference sequence). The V and J ends lost 5 bases and 8 bases respectively, with 13 bases between them. This CDR3 spans 14 amino acids. The CDR3 is CASSAERSDSPLHF. The CDR3 nucleotides read TGTGCCAGCAGCGCCGAGCGGAGTGATTCACCCCTCCACTTT.

This clonotype has only one observation. Possible read error: a much larger clone is one base away. The rearrangement joins TRBV20-1 to TRBJ2-1; either TRBD1 or TRBD2 may fit D (5 bases each). Germline V gene data show CDR1 as DFQATT and CDR2 as SNEGSKA (reference sequence). Deletions cut 2 bases from V and 9 bases from J, with 14 bases between. This CDR3 has 13 amino acids. The CDR3 is CSARWIAGGEQFF. The CDR3 DNA reads as TGCAGTGCTAGATGGATCGCTGGGGGTGAGCAGTTCTTC.

In the case of this clonotype: Since a much larger clone is just one base distant, this may be a read error. V is TRBV6-2 or TRBV6-3 and J is TRBJ2-5; no clear D. V dropped 10 bases and J dropped 7 bases, with 19 bases sitting between them. Looked up from germline, CDR1 is MNHEY and CDR2 is SVGEGT. The CDR3 has 13 amino acids. The CDR3 here is CAITLEGRGTQYF. The CDR3 nucleotides are TGTGCCATCACCCTGGAAGGACGTGGGACCCAGTACTTC.